This T cell receptor beta chain was sequenced in a study of regulatory T cells in long-lasting Graves disease. To make TCR beta libraries, researchers used iRepertoire HTBI primers and Arm-PCR of CDR3 regions. TCRdb processed the multiplex PCR reads anew with MiXCR; each CDR3 protein has one entry. The data show roughly 560,000 distinct CDR3 sequences, around 12% seen once. Time point denoted: newly diagnosed GD, antithyroid drugs for less than 3 months. PBMC RNA was the source of the TCR library. These data were also reused for a study on T cells in Graves' hyperthyroidism and ophthalmopathy. As reported in that work: Exclusion followed for patients with uncontrolled infection, other autoimmune disease, pregnancy or lactation.

This receptor was obtained from a woman in her 30s with Graves disease. The material was peripheral blood mononuclear cells (PBMCs), obtained at new diagnosis, from a patient treated with antithyroid drugs.

The CDR3 loop is CASSYTGTVNTGELFF. DNA for the CDR3: TGTGCCAGCAGCTACACCGGGACAGTAAACACCGGGGAGCTGTTTTTT. The V and J genes are TRBV7-6 and TRBJ2-2; 7 nucleotides agree with TRBD1. The germline CDR1 and CDR2 sequences are SGHVS and FNYEAQ. The ends lost 4 bases at V and 2 bases at J; junction bases unmatched: 7. This CDR3 has 16 amino acids. The full variable domain, with the rest looked up from reference TRBV7-6 and TRBJ2-2, is GAGVSQSPRYKVTKRGQDVALRCDPISGHVSLYWYRQALGQGPEFLTYFNYEAQQDKSGLPNDRFSAERPEGSISTLTIQRTEQRDSAMYRCASSYTGTVNTGELFFGEGSRLTVL.